These 17 T cell receptor beta chains were all obtained from the same sample, sequenced in a study of somatic mutations in cytotoxic T cells in rheumatoid arthritis. Profiled with immunoSEQ multiplex PCR; TCRdb holds only in-frame clones, not every one. This table has fewer than 20,000 clones, 70% to 75% appearing once. Sequenced material: CD8+ T cells sorted from blood. Receptors originate from an older woman in good health.

In this sample, this clone turned up a few times. The V call is TRBV6-5, the J call TRBJ1-1; possible D gene TRBD1, 5 bases. CDR1 and CDR2 (germline): MNHEY, SVGAGI. V was cut by 7 bases and J by 3 bases, with 15 bases left in between. CDR3 length equals 14 residues. The CDR3 region is CASKRGVSDTEAFF. CDR3 coding DNA: TGTGCCAGCAAACGGGGGGTATCGGACACTGAAGCTTTCTTT.

The chain uses TRBV5-4 and TRBJ2-1; TRBD2 matches at 8 bases. The CDR3 consists of 14 residues. Germline assignment: CDR1 SGHNT and CDR2 YYREEE (reference sequence). Unmatched junction bases numbered 6, after V lost 2 bases and J lost 8 bases. Here the CDR3 reads CASSFTGGPDEQFF. CDR3 in DNA: TGTGCCAGCAGCTTCACGGGGGGGCCGGATGAGCAGTTCTTC.

This chain joins TRBV15 and TRBJ2-3; D is possibly TRBD2 (6 bases). Germline CDR1 and CDR2: LNHNV and YYDKDF (reference sequence). This CDR3 has 15 residues. Deletions cut 3 bases from V and 0 bases from J, with 10 bases between. The CDR3 sequence is CATSRSAGSTDTQYF. The DNA of the CDR3 is TGTGCCACCAGCAGGTCGGCGGGGAGCACAGATACGCAGTATTTT. The complete variable domain, with remaining parts taken from reference TRBV15 and TRBJ2-3, reads DAMVIQNPRYQVTQFGKPVTLSCSQTLNHNVMYWYQQKSSQAPKLLFHYYDKDFNNEADTPDNFQSRRPNTSFCFLDIRSPGLGDTAMYLCATSRSAGSTDTQYFGPGTRLTVL.

V and J are TRBV27 and TRBJ2-7, with 8 bases matching TRBD1. The germline V gene encodes CDR1 MNHEY and CDR2 SMNVEV (reference sequence). Trimming removed 6 bases from V and 3 bases from J; junction bases left unmatched: 1. This CDR3 has 12 residues. DNA of the CDR3: TGTGCCAGCAGGGGGACAGGCTACGAGCAGTACTTC. It encodes CASRGTGYEQYF.

The gene calls are TRBV11-2 and TRBJ2-7, with TRBD1 identical over 7 bases. V shed 0 bases, J shed 2 bases, and the junction held 13 bases outside the gene matches. In germline, CDR1 is SGHAT, CDR2 FQNNGV. The CDR3 extends over 18 amino acids. The DNA of the CDR3 is TGTGCCAGCAGCTTAGATCGGGCCGACAGGGCTTTCCCCTACGAGCAGTACTTC. Protein: CASSLDRADRAFPYEQYF. Full variable domain (missing parts from reference TRBV11-2 and TRBJ2-7): EAGVAQSPRYKIIEKRQSVAFWCNPISGHATLYWYQQILGQGPKLLIQFQNNGVVDDSQLPKDRFSAERLKGVDSTLKIQPAKLEDSAVYLCASSLDRADRAFPYEQYFGPGTRLTVT.

This clone was detected a few times. This rearrangement joins TRBV18 to TRBJ1-2; TRBD1 agrees at 10 bases. The junction had 5 bases not matched to a gene; V was cut back by 2 bases and J by 2 bases. The germline V gene has CDR1 KGHSH and CDR2 LQKENI. CDR3 length equals 16 residues. The CDR3 here is CASSPRGQGQNYGYTF. The CDR3 DNA follows: TGTGCCAGCTCACCAAGGGGACAGGGGCAGAACTATGGCTACACCTTC.

Sample share makes this clone medium-sized. The chain carries TRBV19 and TRBJ2-1; the match to TRBD1 covers 9 bases. V gave up 8 bases and J gave up 7 bases; unmatched junction bases: 15. Germline lookup yields CDR1 LNHDA and CDR2 SQIVND (reference sequence). The CDR3 runs to 16 residues. The CDR3: CASAIGWGQGWNEQFF. CDR3 nucleotides: TGTGCCAGTGCAATTGGGTGGGGACAGGGATGGAATGAGCAGTTCTTC.

The rearrangement links TRBV27 to TRBJ1-5, with D tentatively TRBD1 (5 bases). The germline V gene encodes CDR1 MNHEY and CDR2 SMNVEV (reference sequence). The CDR3 runs 13 residues. Trimming removed 6 bases from V and 4 bases from J, with 10 bases in between. This CDR3 reads CASSRASNQPQHF. The CDR3 DNA is TGTGCCAGCAGCAGGGCCTCAAATCAGCCCCAGCATTTT.

This chain links TRBV7-8 with TRBJ2-2; possible D gene TRBD2, 5 bases. Germline CDR1 reads SGHVS; CDR2 reads FQNEAQ. V was trimmed by 7 bases and J by 3 bases, leaving 12 bases between them. The CDR3 has 14 residues. The CDR3 loop reads CASTAGEYTGELFF. The CDR3 DNA follows: TGTGCCAGCACCGCGGGCGAGTACACCGGGGAGCTGTTTTTT. Using reference TRBV7-8 and TRBJ2-2 for the parts outside the CDR3, the full variable domain is GAGVSQSPRYKVAKRGQDVALRCDPISGHVSLFWYQQALGQGPEFLTYFQNEAQLDKSGLPSDRFFAERPEGSVSTLKIQRTQQEDSAVYLCASTAGEYTGELFFGEGSRLTVL.

Written as DNA, the CDR3 is TGCGCCAGCAGCTTGGGGGACGGAGGGGGCACCGGGGAGCTGTTTTTT. This codes for CASSLGDGGGTGELFF. The rearrangement joins TRBV5-1 to TRBJ2-2; D may correspond to TRBD1 or TRBD2 (6 bases each). V lost 0 bases and J lost 4, with 13 bases in between. Germline CDR1 reads SGHRS; CDR2 reads YFSETQ. This CDR3 has 16 amino acids.

The V call is TRBV27, the J call TRBJ1-2; 9 nucleotides match TRBD1. Germline CDR1 reads MNHEY; CDR2 reads SMNVEV (reference sequence). CDR3 length equals 13 residues. V was pared by 5 bases and J by 10 bases, with 8 bases of the junction left unmatched. DNA for the CDR3: TGTGCCAGCAGTAGCCCCAGGACAGGGGACTACACCTTC. Translation gives CASSSPRTGDYTF.

This sequence joins TRBV9 and TRBJ1-1; TRBD1 matches 8 bases. Trimming cost V 6 bases and J 5 bases; bases outside gene matches: 18. Germline V gives CDR1 SGDLS, CDR2 YYNGEE. The CDR3 is made up of 17 amino acids. The CDR3 region has the DNA TGTGCCAGCACCCGTGGAACGGCAGGGGGCCCGGGAACTGAAGCTTTCTTT. Residues: CASTRGTAGGPGTEAFF. Based on the CDR3 plus reference TRBV9 and TRBJ1-1, the full variable domain is DSGVTQTPKHLITATGQRVTLRCSPRSGDLSVYWYQQSLDQGLQFLIQYYNGEERAKGNILERFSAQQFPDLHSELNLSSLELGDSALYFCASTRGTAGGPGTEAFFGQGTRLTVV.

J is TRBJ2-7 and V is TRBV25-1; no clear D. Germline lookup yields CDR1 MGHDK and CDR2 SYGVNS. Trimming stripped 2 bases from V and 0 bases from J, with 8 bases between. This CDR3 has 14 residues. CDR3 residues: CASSEGAYSYEQYF. CDR3 coding DNA: TGTGCCAGCAGTGAAGGTGCTTACTCCTACGAGCAGTACTTC.

The V and J genes are TRBV5-6 and TRBJ2-7; the D is unclear. Germline values: CDR1 SGHDT, CDR2 YYEEEE. V gave up 2 bases and J gave up 5 bases, with 5 bases separating them. The CDR3 is 11 residues long. CDR3 bases: TGTGCCAGCAGCTTAGGCAACGAGCAGTACTTC. Residues: CASSLGNEQYF.

The chain carries TRBV14 and TRBJ2-1; TRBD2 matches 11 bases. The length of the CDR3 is 16 residues. Trimming at V came to 0 bases and at J to 4 bases, leaving 2 bases not matched to a gene. Germline values: CDR1 SGHDN, CDR2 FVKESK. CDR3 sequence: CASSQEGLAGYNEQFF. CDR3 sequence (DNA): TGTGCCAGCAGCCAAGAAGGACTAGCGGGTTACAATGAGCAGTTCTTC.

The genes are TRBV9 and TRBJ1-1; the D is unclear. Germline CDR1 SGDLS, CDR2 YYNGEE. V lost 3 bases to trimming and J lost 5 bases, with 14 bases between them. The CDR3 totals 14 residues. CDR3 DNA: TGTGCCAGCAGCGAGGACCAAAGAGGGACTGAAGCTTTCTTT. Protein product: CASSEDQRGTEAFF.

V is TRBV6-5 and J is TRBJ1-1, with a weak D call TRBD1 (5 bases). The CDR3 loop spans 11 amino acids. Per germline, CDR1 MNHEY and CDR2 SVGAGI. Between the trimmed V and J ends, which lost 4 bases and 10 bases, there was a span of 10 bases. Here the CDR3 DNA reads TGTGCCAGCAGTTCCGGGACGTCAGCTTTCTTT. Translated, it gives CASSSGTSAFF.